This TCR beta chain originates from a study of CD8+ T cells in alopecia areata. Treatment specified: oral pan-JAK inhibitor, 5-10 mg twice daily. cDNA serving as the sequencing template came from extracted, reverse transcribed RNA. Libraries were prepared by immunoSEQ multiplex PCR; TCRdb keeps only in-frame clonotypes and omits some of them. The sample gives 150,000 to 200,000 clones, roughly three fifths of which show up once; approximately 1.3% is in the top ten. The CDR3 length is 13 residues. V lost 0 bases and J 1 base, leaving 5 bases between the germline ends. Germline CDR1 is SGHRS and CDR2 is YFSETQ.

The chain combines TRBV5-1 with TRBJ2-7; D is unclear. Sequences were derived from CD4+ T cells sorted from blood, sampled around week 49, from a patient treated with tofacitinib. The TCR originated in a human donor with alopecia areata. The CDR3 DNA sequence: TGCGCCAGCAGCTTGGATCAGTCCTACGAGCAGTACTTC. Protein sequence: CASSLDQSYEQYF.